The present T cell receptor beta chain was sequenced within a study of blood T cells in healthy people across ages. The study isolated at least 6 million PBMCs from each sample. Germline CDR1 and CDR2: SGHRS and YFSETQ. Trimming took 7 bases from V and 5 from J, leaving 16 bases between them. This CDR3 is built from 14 residues. Next came a second PCR, run for about 7 to 12 cycles, which used a sample-barcoded 5' primer along with a J-beta primer mix. One entry per CDR3 protein, called by TCRdb with MiXCR from the 5' RACE reads. The repertoire holds about 680,000 distinct CDR3 sequences, with roughly 49% as singletons.

This receptor was obtained from a woman aged 55-70 years in good health. The chain recombines TRBV5-1 with TRBJ2-1; TRBD2 is a possible D gene (5 bases). Sequencing was performed on blood. CDR3 nucleotide sequence: TGCGCCAGCGGCTACTTGGGAGCCGACAATGAGCAGTTCTTC. This translates into CASGYLGADNEQFF.